This passage covers 10 T cell receptor beta chains from one sample sequenced in a study of shared clonotypes between healthy human individuals. Some clones are missing from TCRdb's copy, which holds only in-frame ones; the method was immunoSEQ multiplex PCR. The table has approximately 1,500,000 clones, around 98% seen once. The material sequenced was naive CD4+ T cells sorted from blood. As to subset: CD45RA+ positively selected. The source is a young man in good health.

The chain recombines TRBV2 with TRBJ2-3; the D gene is possibly TRBD2 (5 bases). Trimming removed 8 bases from V and 5 bases from J, with 20 bases in between. Germline-derived CDR1 and CDR2 are SNHLY and FYNNEI. CDR3 length equals 15 residues. CDR3 nucleotide sequence: TGTGCCAGCCGGTTCGTCTTACGGACTGTAGATACGCAGTATTTT. Translated, it gives CASRFVLRTVDTQYF. Variable domain in full (rest from reference TRBV2 and TRBJ2-3): EPEVTQTPSHQVTQMGQEVILRCVPISNHLYFYWYRQILGQKVEFLVSFYNNEISEKSEIFDDQFSVERPDGSNFTLKIRSTKLEDSAMYFCASRFVLRTVDTQYFGPGTRLTVL.

The CDR3: CASSVEGTGGPTF. Here the CDR3 DNA reads TGTGCCAGCAGTGTGGAGGGGACAGGGGGCCCCACCTTC. The V and J genes are TRBV6-1 and TRBJ1-2, with 12 bases matching TRBD1. CDR1 is MNHNS and CDR2 is SASEGT in the germline V gene. The V gene end was trimmed by 4 bases and the J gene end by 13 bases; junction bases not matched to a gene: 7. The CDR3 is made up of 13 amino acids.

V usage is TRBV5-1 and J usage is TRBJ1-1, with D unclear. V lost 2 bases to trimming and J lost 2 bases, with 7 bases between them. The CDR3 is 13 residues long. Germline V gene sequence: CDR1 SGHRS, CDR2 YFSETQ. Here the CDR3 reads CASSLQTNTEAFF. CDR3 nucleotide sequence: TGCGCCAGCAGCTTACAGACCAACACTGAAGCTTTCTTT.

The rearrangement links TRBV2 to TRBJ2-7; D remains ambiguous. Germline-derived CDR1 and CDR2 are SNHLY and FYNNEI. V was pared by 6 bases and J by 6 bases, with 12 bases between. The CDR3 runs 12 residues. Written as DNA, the CDR3 is TGTGCCAGCAGGCCCGGCGGCGCCGAGCAGTACTTC. Its protein is CASRPGGAEQYF. Looking up the rest from reference TRBV2 and TRBJ2-7 gives the full variable domain: EPEVTQTPSHQVTQMGQEVILRCVPISNHLYFYWYRQILGQKVEFLVSFYNNEISEKSEIFDDQFSVERPDGSNFTLKIRSTKLEDSAMYFCASRPGGAEQYFGPGTRLTVT.

V and J are TRBV30 and TRBJ1-1; D not resolved. CDR3 length: 14 residues. Germline CDR1 GTSNPN, CDR2 SVGIG (reference sequence). With 2 bases removed from V and 2 bases from J, the gap between germline ends came to 12 bases. The chain's CDR3 is CAWSSNRVNTEAFF. In nucleotides, the CDR3 is TGTGCCTGGAGTAGCAATCGGGTTAACACTGAAGCTTTCTTT.

V gene TRBV6-5 combines with J gene TRBJ2-1; D possibly corresponds to TRBD1 (6 bases). The CDR3 length is 12 residues. Trimming stripped 2 bases from V and 14 bases from J, with 13 bases between. CDR1 and CDR2 from the germline V gene are MNHEY and SVGAGI. CDR3 nucleotide sequence: TGTGCCAGCAGTTACCTGGGGACAATCGAGTTCTTC. Translating gives CASSYLGTIEFF.

The chain recombines TRBV5-1 with TRBJ2-3; weak D call: TRBD1 (7 bases). The CDR3 has 16 amino acids. Trimming cost V 4 bases and J 2 bases, with 17 bases left between them. Per germline, CDR1 SGHRS and CDR2 YFSETQ. CDR3 in DNA: TGCGCCAGCAGCGCTGCCCAGGGGGGCCTCACAGATACGCAGTATTTT. As protein: CASSAAQGGLTDTQYF.

In this sample, this clone turned up once. This chain links TRBV2 with TRBJ2-7; 13 bases line up with TRBD2. Germline values: CDR1 SNHLY, CDR2 FYNNEI. The CDR3 has 16 residues. The V gene end was trimmed by 4 bases and the J gene end by 5 bases; junction bases not matched to a gene: 8. The CDR3, as DNA: TGTGCCAGCAGTGTTATCACTAGCGGGAGGGCCGACGAGCAGTACTTC. Translation gives CASSVITSGRADEQYF.

The chain combines TRBV28 with TRBJ1-3, with D possibly TRBD1 on 6 matching bases. From germline, CDR1 is MDHEN and CDR2 SYDVKM. V lost 8 bases, J lost 4 bases, and 15 bases lay in between. CDR3 length equals 14 residues. This CDR3 is CASYHGGGGNTIYF. The CDR3 nucleotides are TGTGCCAGCTACCACGGGGGCGGAGGAAACACCATATATTTT.

This chain connects TRBV2 to TRBJ1-2; D gene uncertain. The ends were cut back, 4 bases at V and 3 bases at J, with 9 bases in the middle. CDR1 and CDR2 from the germline V gene are SNHLY and FYNNEI. This CDR3 is 13 amino acids long. The CDR3 loop is CASSGISDYGYTF. Here the CDR3 DNA reads TGTGCCAGCAGTGGTATATCCGACTATGGCTACACCTTC. The full variable domain, rest sourced from reference TRBV2 and TRBJ1-2, is EPEVTQTPSHQVTQMGQEVILRCVPISNHLYFYWYRQILGQKVEFLVSFYNNEISEKSEIFDDQFSVERPDGSNFTLKIRSTKLEDSAMYFCASSGISDYGYTFGSGTRLTVV.